The TCR beta chain under discussion was sequenced for a study of cytomegalovirus exposure and HLA in healthy donors. Study-wide context: Previous work identified roughly 120 million unique TCR beta sequences from around 200 million T cells.

Primers for the PCR totalled 60 Vbeta and 13 Jbeta. Produced via immunoSEQ multiplex PCR; TCRdb's table is partial and in-frame only. The sample table sets out tens of thousands of clones. The CDR3 is made up of 12 amino acids. V shed 6 bases and J 4 bases; nucleotides not matched to a gene: 3. CDR1 WSHSY and CDR2 SAAADI come from the germline V gene. Points from the study as a whole: According to reports, the classifier identified cytomegalovirus status with high specificity and sensitivity. Researchers counted 164 TCR beta chains as cytomegalovirus-associated.

A word on this clone: No antigen is known for it.

This TCR came from a woman aged 40 to 49 in good health and CMV-seropositive. J is TRBJ2-7 and V is TRBV10-2; 7 bases are shared with TRBD1. Sample: PBMCs. CDR3 in amino acids: CASRPQGYEQYF. In nucleotides, the CDR3 is TGCGCCAGCAGGCCACAGGGGTACGAGCAGTACTTC.